This TCR beta chain was found in a study of T cells expressing NK-cell markers. Study information: Sorted CD3+CD56-NKG2C+, CD3+CD56+NKG2C- and CD3+CD56+NKG2C+ T cells were the source of the TCR beta repertoires. The eight sequenced donors comprised seven who were HCMV-seropositive and one who was seronegative. Findings and caveats of the study: Similarly, these clonotypes led the CD3+CD56-NKG2C+ fraction as well in several donors. It was still unclear whether expanded NKG2C+ T cell clones were HCMV specific.

CDR1 and CDR2 from the germline V gene are SQVTM and ANQGSEA. The length of the CDR3 is 17 residues. Remarks on this clonotype: The antigen is not known.

TCRdb reanalyzed the 5' RACE reads, giving one entry per CDR3 protein sequence and no DNA. The table lists about 460,000 distinct CDR3 sequences. This TCR was recovered from a woman between 50 and 59 years old in good health. The specimen sequenced was blood T cells: a sorted CD56 or NKG2C T cell subset, CD4+ or CD8+ T cells, or bulk PBMC T cells (not recorded which). This chain connects TRBV29-1 to TRBJ2-6; checking the TCRdb D call of TRBD1 is not possible without DNA. The CDR3 loop is CSVEGGAGGPGANVLTF.